The 17 T cell receptor beta chains below come from one sample, sequenced in a study of blood T cells in healthy people across ages. With a J-beta primer mix and a sample-barcoded 5' primer, a second PCR ran about 7 to 12 cycles. TCRdb passed the 5' RACE reads through MiXCR, listing each CDR3 protein once. Here the sample spans 550,000 to 650,000 distinct CDR3 sequences, around a quarter being singletons. The sample also formed part of further work on T cells of mothers and their children.

Sequences were obtained from blood. All receptors derive from a boy aged 2 to 9 in good health.

This clonotype has just a few counts. The chain uses TRBV12-3 or TRBV12-4 and TRBJ2-7; D unresolved. The CDR3 contains 15 residues. The V and J ends lost 6 bases and 1 base respectively, with 16 bases between them. The CDR3 spells CASSFAKTVSYEQYF. Here the CDR3 DNA reads TGTGCCAGCAGCTTCGCCAAAACCGTTTCCTACGAGCAGTACTTC.

V usage is TRBV9 and J usage is TRBJ2-5; D may be TRBD2 (5 bases). The CDR3 totals 16 residues. Germline assignment: CDR1 SGDLS and CDR2 YYNGEE. Trimming left V 3 bases short and J 1 base short, with 16 bases between. The CDR3 sequence: CASSAALAGTQETQYF. The CDR3 bases are TGTGCCAGCAGCGCGGCGCTAGCCGGAACCCAAGAGACCCAGTACTTC. Combining the CDR3 with reference TRBV9 and TRBJ2-5 gives the whole variable domain DSGVTQTPKHLITATGQRVTLRCSPRSGDLSVYWYQQSLDQGLQFLIQYYNGEERAKGNILERFSAQQFPDLHSELNLSSLELGDSALYFCASSAALAGTQETQYFGPGTRLLVL.

Here the CDR3 reads CASSPAGTGNTEAFF. The CDR3 DNA is TGTGCCAGCTCACCGGCCGGGACGGGGAACACTGAAGCTTTCTTT. V and J are TRBV18 and TRBJ1-1; tentatively, D is TRBD1 (5 bases). The CDR3 is 15 residues long. V was shortened by 3 bases and J by 1 base, with 12 bases between the two germline ends. The germline V gene has CDR1 KGHSH and CDR2 LQKENI. The full variable domain, with the rest looked up from reference TRBV18 and TRBJ1-1, is NAGVMQNPRHLVRRRGQEARLRCSPMKGHSHVYWYRQLPEEGLKFMVYLQKENIIDESGMPKERFSAEFPKEGPSILRIQQVVRGDSAAYFCASSPAGTGNTEAFFGQGTRLTVV.

The chain employs TRBV29-1 and TRBJ1-2, with TRBD1 identical over 10 bases. CDR1 and CDR2 from the germline V gene are SQVTM and ANQGSEA. This CDR3 spans 13 amino acids. The J segment lost 5 bases and the V segment lost 5 bases, leaving 5 bases of the junction unmatched. CDR3 coding DNA: TGCAGCGTTACTCCGGGACAGGGGTATGGCTACACCTTC. Translated: CSVTPGQGYGYTF.

The CDR3 sequence is CASSNRDRAPYSYEQYF. The CDR3 DNA reads TGTGCCAGCAGCAACCGGGACAGGGCCCCCTACTCCTACGAGCAGTACTTC. The chain uses TRBV9 and TRBJ2-7; 9 bases are shared with TRBD1. V dropped 4 bases and J dropped 0; count of bases not matched to a gene: 11. Germline CDR1 SGDLS, CDR2 YYNGEE. The CDR3 totals 17 residues.

This clonotype showed up just a few times. The rearrangement uses TRBV6-5 and TRBJ1-1, with D uncertain. V lost 0 bases to trimming and J lost 1 base, with 3 bases between them. Germline V lookup: CDR1 MNHEY, CDR2 SVGAGI. The length of the CDR3 is 13 residues. The CDR3 nucleotides read TGTGCCAGCAGTTACTCCGAGAACACTGAAGCTTTCTTT. As protein: CASSYSENTEAFF.

The CDR3 sequence: CASSRRRQGRGTEAFF. The CDR3 DNA follows: TGTGCCAGCAGCCGCAGACGACAGGGGCGGGGGACTGAAGCTTTCTTT. The chain links TRBV6-5 to TRBJ1-1; 8 nucleotides agree with TRBD1. This CDR3 spans 16 amino acids. The V gene end was trimmed by 6 bases and the J gene end by 5 bases; junction bases not matched to a gene: 14. Germline V gene lookup returns CDR1 MNHEY and CDR2 SVGAGI.

The chain has TRBV5-1 and TRBJ2-5; 8 bases match TRBD2. The tail of the sequence fits TRBJ2-7 better, so the J call may be wrong. This CDR3 contains 16 residues. Per the germline V gene, CDR1 is SGHRS and CDR2 is YFSETQ. The CDR3 here is CASSPPTSGSAYEQYF. For the CDR3, the DNA is TGCGCCAGCAGCCCCCCTACTAGCGGAAGCGCCTACGAGCAGTACTTC.

CDR3 in amino acids: CASSLKDRGIIEQFF. In nucleotides, the CDR3 is TGTGCCAGCAGCTTAAAGGACAGGGGAATTATTGAGCAGTTCTTC. The chain combines TRBV7-2 with TRBJ2-1; 9 bases are shared with TRBD1. The ends lost 2 bases at V and 9 bases at J; junction bases unmatched: 8. The germline V gene has CDR1 SGHTA and CDR2 FQGNSA. The CDR3 is 15 amino acids.

The chain has TRBV11-2 and TRBJ2-7; 8 nucleotides align to TRBD1. V gave up 5 bases and J gave up 4 bases; unmatched junction bases: 22. Germline loops: CDR1 SGHAT, CDR2 FQNNGV. The CDR3 consists of 19 residues. CDR3: CASSRTRDRPGKRMYEQYF. The CDR3 nucleotides are TGTGCCAGCAGCCGAACCCGGGACAGGCCCGGTAAAAGAATGTACGAGCAGTACTTC. The variable domain in full, with the rest retrieved from reference TRBV11-2 and TRBJ2-7, is EAGVAQSPRYKIIEKRQSVAFWCNPISGHATLYWYQQILGQGPKLLIQFQNNGVVDDSQLPKDRFSAERLKGVDSTLKIQPAKLEDSAVYLCASSRTRDRPGKRMYEQYFGPGTRLTVT.

The chain carries TRBV6-6 and TRBJ2-1, with 7 bases aligning to TRBD2. Germline lookup yields CDR1 MNHNY and CDR2 SVGAGI (reference sequence). The ends lost 7 bases at V and 7 bases at J; junction bases unmatched: 10. The CDR3 consists of 14 residues. CDR3 nucleotide sequence: TGTGCCAGCACCGGCGGGAGTGTATGGAATGAGCAGTTCTTC. It codes for CASTGGSVWNEQFF.

This clonotype was seen more than once but under ten times. CDR3: CAWGRESEQYF. CDR3 sequence (DNA): TGTGCCTGGGGCAGGGAGTCCGAGCAGTACTTC. The rearrangement joins TRBV30 to TRBJ2-7; either TRBD1 or TRBD2 may fit D (5 bases each). The CDR3 has 11 amino acids. Trimming pared 5 bases from V and 6 bases from J, leaving 11 bases between. CDR1 and CDR2 from the germline V gene are GTSNPN and SVGIG (reference sequence).

This clonotype was counted a few times. The rearrangement joins TRBV5-1 to TRBJ2-3, with a possible D match to TRBD1 (6 bases). The CDR3 is made up of 14 amino acids. V shed 5 bases and J shed 6 bases, with 16 bases lying between them. Germline V gene sequence: CDR1 SGHRS, CDR2 YFSETQ. The CDR3 loop is CASSLEQGWDTQYF. DNA of the CDR3: TGCGCCAGCAGTCTGGAGCAGGGGTGGGATACGCAGTATTTT.

The chain uses TRBV6-5 and TRBJ1-1; D is ambiguous. CDR3 length: 14 amino acids. V lost 4 bases and J 0 bases, leaving 9 bases between the germline ends. CDR1 is MNHEY, CDR2 SVGAGI, per germline. The CDR3, as DNA: TGTGCCAGCAGTTCAGGATCTGTGAACACTGAAGCTTTCTTT. Residues: CASSSGSVNTEAFF.

The V and J genes are TRBV10-3 and TRBJ2-2; either TRBD1 or TRBD2 may fit D (5 bases each). Germline CDR1 is ENHRY and CDR2 is SYGVKD. The CDR3 runs 14 residues. V was shortened by 11 bases and J by 5 bases, with 18 bases between the two germline ends. The CDR3 coding sequence is TGTGCCCTACGAGGGGTCGGGGCTACCGGGGAGCTGTTTTTT. Translation gives CALRGVGATGELFF.

The J gene is TRBJ2-2, the V gene TRBV6-1, with D perhaps matching TRBD2 (5 bases). Germline V gives CDR1 MNHNS, CDR2 SASEGT. V dropped 7 bases and J dropped 6 bases, with 18 bases sitting between them. The CDR3 contains 15 residues. CDR3 nucleotides: TGTGCCAGCAACCACGGGAAGAGTGGGTCCGGGGAGCTGTTTTTT. Translated, it gives CASNHGKSGSGELFF.

The chain couples TRBV6-6 to TRBJ2-2; 12 positions match TRBD2. From germline, CDR1 is MNHNY and CDR2 SVGAGI (reference sequence). The trim removed 5 bases at V and 5 bases at J, leaving 3 bases unmatched. The CDR3 totals 15 residues. The CDR3 bases are TGTGCCAGCAGTACGGGACTAGCGGGTACCGGGGAGCTGTTTTTT. Its translation is CASSTGLAGTGELFF.